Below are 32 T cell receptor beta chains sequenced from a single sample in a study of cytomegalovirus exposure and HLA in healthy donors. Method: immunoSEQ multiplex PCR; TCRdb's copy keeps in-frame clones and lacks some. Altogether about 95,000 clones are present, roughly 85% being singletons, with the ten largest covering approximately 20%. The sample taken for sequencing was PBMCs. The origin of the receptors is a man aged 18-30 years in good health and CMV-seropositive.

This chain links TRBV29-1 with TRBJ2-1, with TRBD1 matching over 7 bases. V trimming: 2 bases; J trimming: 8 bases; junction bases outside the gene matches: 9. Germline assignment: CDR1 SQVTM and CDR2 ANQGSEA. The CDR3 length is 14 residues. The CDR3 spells CSVEMSTGSDEQFF. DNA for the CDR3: TGCAGCGTTGAAATGTCGACAGGGAGCGATGAGCAGTTCTTC.

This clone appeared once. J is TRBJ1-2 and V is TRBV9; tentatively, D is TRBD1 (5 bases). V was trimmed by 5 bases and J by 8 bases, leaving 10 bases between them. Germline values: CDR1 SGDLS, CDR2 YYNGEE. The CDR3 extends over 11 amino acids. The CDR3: CASRGGTGYTF. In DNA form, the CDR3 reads TGTGCCAGCAGGGGGGGGACGGGCTACACCTTC.

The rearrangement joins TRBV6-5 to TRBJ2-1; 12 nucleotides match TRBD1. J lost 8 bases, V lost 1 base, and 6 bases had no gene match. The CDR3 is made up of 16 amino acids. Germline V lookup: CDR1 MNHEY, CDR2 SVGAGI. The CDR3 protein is CASSYYGTGGGDEQFF. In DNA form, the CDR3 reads TGTGCCAGCAGTTACTACGGGACAGGGGGCGGGGATGAGCAGTTCTTC.

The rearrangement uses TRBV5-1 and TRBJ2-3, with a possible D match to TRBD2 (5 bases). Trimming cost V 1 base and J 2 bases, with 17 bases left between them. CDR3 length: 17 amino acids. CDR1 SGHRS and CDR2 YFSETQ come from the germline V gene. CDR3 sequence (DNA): TGCGCCAGCAGCTTGATCGGGGTAGCCATTGACACAGATACGCAGTATTTT. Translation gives CASSLIGVAIDTDTQYF. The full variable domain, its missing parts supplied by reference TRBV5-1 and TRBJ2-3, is KAGVTQTPRYLIKTRGQQVTLSCSPISGHRSVSWYQQTPGQGLQFLFEYFSETQRNKGNFPGRFSGRQFSNSRSEMNVSTLELGDSALYLCASSLIGVAIDTDTQYFGPGTRLTVL.

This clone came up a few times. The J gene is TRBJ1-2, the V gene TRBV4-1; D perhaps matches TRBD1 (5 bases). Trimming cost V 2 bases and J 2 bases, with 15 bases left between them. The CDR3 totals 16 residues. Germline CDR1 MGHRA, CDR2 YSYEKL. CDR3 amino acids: CASSQPLRQTNYGYTF. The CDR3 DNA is TGCGCCAGCAGCCAACCCCTCCGACAGACCAACTATGGCTACACCTTC.

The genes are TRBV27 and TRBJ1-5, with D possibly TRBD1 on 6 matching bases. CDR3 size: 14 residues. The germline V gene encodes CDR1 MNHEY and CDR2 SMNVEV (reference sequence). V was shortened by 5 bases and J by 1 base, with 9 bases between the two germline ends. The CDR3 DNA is TGTGCCAGCAGTATTACAGGGAGCAATCAGCCCCAGCATTTT. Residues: CASSITGSNQPQHF.

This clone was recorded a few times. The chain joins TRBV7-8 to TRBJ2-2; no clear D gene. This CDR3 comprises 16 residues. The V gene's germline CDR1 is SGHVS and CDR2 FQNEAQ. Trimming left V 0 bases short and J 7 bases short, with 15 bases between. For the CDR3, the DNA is TGTGCCAGCAGCTTAGCGAACTTCGCGGCTTTCGGGGAGCTGTTTTTT. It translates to CASSLANFAAFGELFF.

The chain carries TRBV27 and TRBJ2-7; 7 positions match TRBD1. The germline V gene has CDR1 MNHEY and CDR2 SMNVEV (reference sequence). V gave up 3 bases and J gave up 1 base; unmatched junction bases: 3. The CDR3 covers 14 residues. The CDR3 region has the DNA TGTGCCAGCAGTTTTTACAGGGGTTCCTACGAGCAGTACTTC. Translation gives CASSFYRGSYEQYF.

The CDR3 reads CASSQSRGGLATDTQYF. The CDR3 nucleotides are TGCGCCAGCAGCCAAAGCCGGGGGGGACTAGCGACAGATACGCAGTATTTT. The chain is built from TRBV4-1 and TRBJ2-3, with 10 nucleotides matching TRBD2. CDR1 and CDR2 (germline): MGHRA, YSYEKL. With 2 bases clipped from V and 3 bases from J, the junction kept 8 bases outside the gene matches. This CDR3 spans 17 amino acids.

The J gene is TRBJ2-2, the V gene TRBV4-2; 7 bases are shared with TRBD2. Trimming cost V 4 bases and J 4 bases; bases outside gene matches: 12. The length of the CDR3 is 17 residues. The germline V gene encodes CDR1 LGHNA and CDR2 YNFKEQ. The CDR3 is CASSPRRLGEGTGELFF. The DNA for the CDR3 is TGTGCCAGCAGCCCCAGAAGGTTGGGGGAGGGCACCGGGGAGCTGTTTTTT.

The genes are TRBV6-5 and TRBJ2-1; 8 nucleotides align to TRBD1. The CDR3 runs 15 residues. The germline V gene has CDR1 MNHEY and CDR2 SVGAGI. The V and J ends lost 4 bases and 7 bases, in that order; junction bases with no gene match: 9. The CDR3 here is CASSSGQGPGNEQFF. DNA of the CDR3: TGTGCCAGCAGTTCAGGACAGGGTCCAGGGAATGAGCAGTTCTTC.

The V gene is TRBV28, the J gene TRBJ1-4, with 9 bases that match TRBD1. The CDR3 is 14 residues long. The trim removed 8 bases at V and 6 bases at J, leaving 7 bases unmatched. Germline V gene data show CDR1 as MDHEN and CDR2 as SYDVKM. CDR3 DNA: TGTGCCAGCGGAGACAGGGGGAAGGATGAAAAACTGTTTTTT. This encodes CASGDRGKDEKLFF.

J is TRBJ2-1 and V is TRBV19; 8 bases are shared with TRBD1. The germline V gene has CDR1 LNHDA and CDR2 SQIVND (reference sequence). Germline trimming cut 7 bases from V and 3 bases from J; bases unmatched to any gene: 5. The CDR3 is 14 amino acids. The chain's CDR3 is CASIGQGGYNEQFF. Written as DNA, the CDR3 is TGTGCCAGTATCGGACAGGGTGGCTACAATGAGCAGTTCTTC.

In nucleotides, the CDR3 is TGTGCCTGGAGCCGGGACAGGAATAGCAATCAGCCCCAGCATTTT. Translation: CAWSRDRNSNQPQHF. The V call is TRBV30, the J call TRBJ1-5; 8 nucleotides agree with TRBD1. Germline V gene data show CDR1 as GTSNPN and CDR2 as SVGIG (reference sequence). This CDR3 comprises 15 residues. V was clipped by 3 bases and J by 0 bases; unmatched bases: 4.

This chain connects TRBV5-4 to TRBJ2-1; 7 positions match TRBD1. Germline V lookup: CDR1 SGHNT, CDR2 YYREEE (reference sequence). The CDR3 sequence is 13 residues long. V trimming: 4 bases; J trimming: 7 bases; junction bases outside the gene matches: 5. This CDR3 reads CASSRQGRNEQFF. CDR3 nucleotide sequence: TGTGCCAGCAGCCGACAGGGTCGGAATGAGCAGTTCTTC.

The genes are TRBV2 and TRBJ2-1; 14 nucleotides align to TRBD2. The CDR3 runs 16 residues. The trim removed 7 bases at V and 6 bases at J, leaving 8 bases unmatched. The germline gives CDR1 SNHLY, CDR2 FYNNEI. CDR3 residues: CASTRLAGGPGNEQFF. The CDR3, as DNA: TGTGCCAGCACCAGACTAGCGGGAGGGCCCGGCAATGAGCAGTTCTTC. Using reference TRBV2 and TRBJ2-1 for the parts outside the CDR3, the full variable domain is EPEVTQTPSHQVTQMGQEVILRCVPISNHLYFYWYRQILGQKVEFLVSFYNNEISEKSEIFDDQFSVERPDGSNFTLKIRSTKLEDSAMYFCASTRLAGGPGNEQFFGPGTRLTVL.

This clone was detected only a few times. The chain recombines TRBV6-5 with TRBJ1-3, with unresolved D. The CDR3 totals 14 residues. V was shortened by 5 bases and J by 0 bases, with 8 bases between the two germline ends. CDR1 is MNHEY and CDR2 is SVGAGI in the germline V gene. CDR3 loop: CASSRRSSGNTIYF. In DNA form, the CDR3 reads TGTGCCAGCAGTCGCCGGAGCTCTGGAAACACCATATATTTT.

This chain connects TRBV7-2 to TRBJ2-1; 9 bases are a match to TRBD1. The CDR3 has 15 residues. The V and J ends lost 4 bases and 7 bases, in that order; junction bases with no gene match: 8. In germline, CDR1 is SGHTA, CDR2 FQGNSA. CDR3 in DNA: TGTGCCAGCAGCTCCTCCGGGACAGGGAGGAATGAGCAGTTCTTC. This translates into CASSSSGTGRNEQFF.

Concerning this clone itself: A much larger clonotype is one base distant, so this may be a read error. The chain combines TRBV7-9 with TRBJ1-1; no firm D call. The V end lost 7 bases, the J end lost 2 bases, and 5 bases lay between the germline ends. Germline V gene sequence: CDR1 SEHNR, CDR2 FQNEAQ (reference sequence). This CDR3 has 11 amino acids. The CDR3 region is CASNSNTEAFF. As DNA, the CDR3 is TGTGCCAGCAATTCAAACACTGAAGCTTTCTTT. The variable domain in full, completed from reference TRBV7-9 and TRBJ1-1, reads DTGVSQNPRHKITKRGQNVTFRCDPISEHNRLYWYRQTLGQGPEFLTYFQNEAQLEKSRLLSDRFSAERPKGSFSTLEIQRTEQGDSAMYLCASNSNTEAFFGQGTRLTVV.

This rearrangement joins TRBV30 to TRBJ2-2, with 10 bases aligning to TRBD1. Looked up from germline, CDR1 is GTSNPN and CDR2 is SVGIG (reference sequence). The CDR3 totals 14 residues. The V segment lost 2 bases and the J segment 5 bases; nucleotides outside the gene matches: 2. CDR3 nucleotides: TGTGCCTGGAGTTGGACAGGGGGAACCGGGGAGCTGTTTTTT. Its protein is CAWSWTGGTGELFF. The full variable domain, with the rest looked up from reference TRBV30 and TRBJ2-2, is SQTIHQWPATLVQPVGSPLSLECTVEGTSNPNLYWYRQAAGRGLQLLFYSVGIGQISSEVPQNLSASRPQDRQFILSSKKLLLSDSGFYLCAWSWTGGTGELFFGEGSRLTVL.

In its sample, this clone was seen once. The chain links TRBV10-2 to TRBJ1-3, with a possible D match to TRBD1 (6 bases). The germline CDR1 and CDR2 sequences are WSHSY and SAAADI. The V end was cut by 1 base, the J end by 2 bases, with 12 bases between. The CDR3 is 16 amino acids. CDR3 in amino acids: CASSEWKGVTGNTIYF. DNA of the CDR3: TGCGCCAGCAGTGAGTGGAAGGGGGTTACTGGAAACACCATATATTTT.

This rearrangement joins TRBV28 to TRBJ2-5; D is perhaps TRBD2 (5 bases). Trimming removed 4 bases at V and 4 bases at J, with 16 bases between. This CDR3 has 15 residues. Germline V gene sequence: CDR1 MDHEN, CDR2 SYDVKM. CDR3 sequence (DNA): TGTGCCAGCAGTTCGAGGCTAGCCCGTGGAGAGACCCAGTACTTC. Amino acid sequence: CASSSRLARGETQYF.

The CDR3 here is CASRTGGTDTQYF. CDR3 coding DNA: TGTGCCAGCAGGACAGGGGGCACAGATACGCAGTATTTT. The chain has TRBV6-5 and TRBJ2-3; 8 bases align to TRBD1. With 6 bases clipped from V and 1 base from J, the junction kept 0 bases outside the gene matches. Looked up from germline, CDR1 is MNHEY and CDR2 is SVGAGI. The CDR3 loop spans 13 amino acids.

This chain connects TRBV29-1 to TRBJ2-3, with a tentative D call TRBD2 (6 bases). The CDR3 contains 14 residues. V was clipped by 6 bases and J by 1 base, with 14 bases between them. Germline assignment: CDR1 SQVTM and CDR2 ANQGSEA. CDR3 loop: CSVAPGDGTDTQYF. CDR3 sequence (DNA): TGCAGCGTGGCCCCGGGGGACGGCACAGATACGCAGTATTTT.

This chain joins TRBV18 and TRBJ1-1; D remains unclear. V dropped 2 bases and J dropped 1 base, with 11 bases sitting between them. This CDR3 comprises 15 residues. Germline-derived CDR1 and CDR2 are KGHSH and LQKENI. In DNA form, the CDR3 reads TGTGCCAGCTCACCAATAAAGGCAGGGAACACTGAAGCTTTCTTT. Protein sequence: CASSPIKAGNTEAFF.

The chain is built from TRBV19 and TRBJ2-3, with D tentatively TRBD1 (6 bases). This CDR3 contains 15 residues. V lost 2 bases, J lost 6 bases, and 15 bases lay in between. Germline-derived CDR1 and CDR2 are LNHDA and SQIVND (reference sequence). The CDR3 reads CASSITYYQGDTQYF. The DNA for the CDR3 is TGTGCCAGTAGTATAACCTACTATCAGGGGGATACGCAGTATTTT.

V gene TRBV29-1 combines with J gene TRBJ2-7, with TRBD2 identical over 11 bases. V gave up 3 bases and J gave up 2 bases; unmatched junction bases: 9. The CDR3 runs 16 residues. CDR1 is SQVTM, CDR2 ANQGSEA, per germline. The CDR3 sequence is CSVEVAGGPGAYEQYF. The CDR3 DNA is TGCAGCGTTGAGGTAGCGGGAGGGCCCGGGGCCTACGAGCAGTACTTC.

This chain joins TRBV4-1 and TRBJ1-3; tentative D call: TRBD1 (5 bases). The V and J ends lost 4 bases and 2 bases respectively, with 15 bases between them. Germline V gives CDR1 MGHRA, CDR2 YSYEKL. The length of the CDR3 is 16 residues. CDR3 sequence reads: CASSPTQGTAGNTIYF. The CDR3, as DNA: TGCGCCAGCAGCCCCACCCAGGGTACTGCTGGAAACACCATATATTTT.

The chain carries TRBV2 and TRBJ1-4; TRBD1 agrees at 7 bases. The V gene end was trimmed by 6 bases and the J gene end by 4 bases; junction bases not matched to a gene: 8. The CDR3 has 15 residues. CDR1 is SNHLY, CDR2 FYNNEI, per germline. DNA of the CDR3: TGTGCCAGCAGCCGACAAGCAGGGGGTAATGAAAAACTGTTTTTT. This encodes CASSRQAGGNEKLFF.

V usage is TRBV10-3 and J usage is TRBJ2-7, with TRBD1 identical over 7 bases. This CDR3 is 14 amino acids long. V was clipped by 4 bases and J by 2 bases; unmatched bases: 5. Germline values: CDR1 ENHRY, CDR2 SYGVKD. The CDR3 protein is CAISGDRVTYEQYF. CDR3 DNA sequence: TGTGCCATCAGTGGCGACAGGGTAACCTACGAGCAGTACTTC.

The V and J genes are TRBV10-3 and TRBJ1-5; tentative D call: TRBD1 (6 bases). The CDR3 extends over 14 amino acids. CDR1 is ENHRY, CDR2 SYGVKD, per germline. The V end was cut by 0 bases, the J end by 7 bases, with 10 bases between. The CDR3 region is CAISESGGGQPQHF. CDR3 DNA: TGTGCCATCAGTGAGTCAGGGGGTGGACAGCCCCAGCATTTT.

The CDR3 protein is CASRGTSGSYEQYV. CDR3 nucleotides: TGTGCCAGCAGAGGGACTAGCGGGAGCTACGAGCAGTACGTC. The V and J genes are TRBV6-1 and TRBJ2-7; 14 bases match TRBD2. V lost 6 bases, J lost 3 bases, and 1 base stayed unmatched. The CDR3 contains 14 residues. Germline V lookup: CDR1 MNHNS, CDR2 SASEGT.